The entry that follows covers one TCR beta chain sequence. Libraries were prepared by immunoSEQ multiplex PCR; TCRdb keeps only in-frame clonotypes and omits some of them. The sample has fewer than 55,000 clones, 88% seen once; the top ten hold about a tenth. The record originates from a study of PD-1 blockade in classical Hodgkin lymphoma. All trial patients relapsed after autologous stem cell transplantation. The CDR3 is 14 amino acids. The germline gives CDR1 SGHRS, CDR2 YFSETQ. Germline trimming cut 4 bases from V and 7 bases from J; bases unmatched to any gene: 5. The genes are TRBV5-1 and TRBJ2-2; 9 nucleotides agree with TRBD1. Sequences were derived from peripheral blood mononuclear cells (PBMCs), sampled at baseline. The sequence was collected from a human donor with classical Hodgkin lymphoma. The CDR3 DNA reads TGCGCCAGCAGCCCGGGACAGGGAATCGGGGAGCTGTTTTTT. Translated: CASSPGQGIGELFF.